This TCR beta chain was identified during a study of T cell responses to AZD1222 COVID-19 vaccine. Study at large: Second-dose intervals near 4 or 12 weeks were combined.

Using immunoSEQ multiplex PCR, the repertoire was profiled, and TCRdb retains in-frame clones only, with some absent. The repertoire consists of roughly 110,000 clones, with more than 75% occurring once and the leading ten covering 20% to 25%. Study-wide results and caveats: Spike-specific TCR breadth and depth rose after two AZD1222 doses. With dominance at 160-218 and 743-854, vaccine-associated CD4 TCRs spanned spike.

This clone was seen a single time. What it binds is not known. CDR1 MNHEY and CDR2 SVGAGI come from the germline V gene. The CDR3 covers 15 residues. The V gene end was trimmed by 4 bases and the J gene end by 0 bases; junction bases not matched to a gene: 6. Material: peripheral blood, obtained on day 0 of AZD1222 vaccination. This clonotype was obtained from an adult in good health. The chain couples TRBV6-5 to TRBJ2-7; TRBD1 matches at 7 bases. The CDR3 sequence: CASSFGQVSSYEQYF. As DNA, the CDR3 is TGTGCCAGCAGTTTCGGACAGGTCAGCTCCTACGAGCAGTACTTC.